These 30 T cell receptor beta chains originate from one sample sequenced in a study of cytomegalovirus exposure and HLA in healthy donors. This PCR relied on a set of 60 Vbeta primers and 13 Jbeta primers. Here immunoSEQ multiplex PCR was the method, and the copy in TCRdb shows in-frame clones only, minus some. Altogether about 150,000 clones are present, 75% being singletons, with the ten largest covering about 11%. Material for sequencing was PBMCs. Receptors were obtained from a man aged 18 to 29 in good health and CMV-seropositive.

V usage is TRBV10-2 and J usage is TRBJ2-7, with no clear D. V lost 0 bases to trimming and J lost 1 base, with 10 bases between them. The CDR3 spans 15 residues. Per the germline V gene, CDR1 is WSHSY and CDR2 is SAAADI. The CDR3 spells CASSESISASYEQYF. The DNA of the CDR3 is TGCGCCAGCAGTGAGTCGATTAGTGCATCCTACGAGCAGTACTTC.

This clone came up many times. This chain uses TRBV10-3 with TRBJ2-7, with D possibly being TRBD2 (7 bases). Trimming left V 10 bases short and J 0 bases short, with 16 bases between. Germline values: CDR1 ENHRY, CDR2 SYGVKD. The CDR3 runs to 14 residues. CDR3: CATGGLGSSYEQYF. The CDR3 DNA reads TGTGCCACGGGGGGCCTGGGGAGCTCCTACGAGCAGTACTTC.

Of note for this clone: Germline and junction disagree at one end, which may indicate a read error. For the CDR3, the DNA is TGTGCTAGCAGCTTAGCGGAGGCAGATACGCAGTATTTT. It yields the protein CASSLAEADTQYF. The chain carries TRBV7-7 and TRBJ2-3; D possibly corresponds to TRBD2 (6 bases). The CDR3 sequence is 13 residues long. Germline CDR1 reads SSHAT; CDR2 reads FNYEAQ (reference sequence).

As for this clone: Here the CDR3 omits its conserved ending phenylalanine or tryptophan, so a read error is the likely source. This chain links TRBV30 with TRBJ2-3, with TRBD2 identical over 9 bases. Germline V CDR1 and CDR2: GTSNPN, SVGIG (reference sequence). This CDR3 comprises 18 residues. The V segment lost 5 bases and the J segment 0 bases; nucleotides outside the gene matches: 15. The CDR3 here is CAWFRVTSGITSTDTQYL. The CDR3 region has the DNA TGTGCCTGGTTCCGGGTGACTAGCGGCATTACTAGCACAGATACGCAGTATCTT.

The chain has TRBV30 and TRBJ2-3; 14 bases are shared with TRBD2. Germline CDR1 is GTSNPN and CDR2 is SVGIG (reference sequence). This CDR3 contains 17 residues. Unmatched junction bases numbered 10, after V lost 5 bases and J lost 3 bases. The CDR3 coding sequence is TGTGCCTGGGAAACCGGGACTAGCGGGAGATCAACAGATACGCAGTATTTT. Protein: CAWETGTSGRSTDTQYF.

The chain uses TRBV15 and TRBJ2-7; D gene uncertain. Germline V lookup: CDR1 LNHNV, CDR2 YYDKDF (reference sequence). CDR3 length: 12 residues. V lost 0 bases and J 6 bases, leaving 6 bases between the germline ends. The CDR3 spells CATSRELSEQYF. In DNA, the CDR3 is TGTGCCACCAGCAGAGAGCTAAGCGAGCAGTACTTC.

The chain combines TRBV9 with TRBJ2-7; tentatively, D is TRBD1 (6 bases). Germline loops: CDR1 SGDLS, CDR2 YYNGEE. This CDR3 contains 13 residues. The V end was cut by 0 bases, the J end by 5 bases, with 9 bases between. CDR3 protein: CASSVDRDDEQYF. CDR3 bases: TGTGCCAGCAGCGTAGACAGGGACGACGAGCAGTACTTC. Full variable domain (remainder filled in from reference TRBV9 and TRBJ2-7): DSGVTQTPKHLITATGQRVTLRCSPRSGDLSVYWYQQSLDQGLQFLIQYYNGEERAKGNILERFSAQQFPDLHSELNLSSLELGDSALYFCASSVDRDDEQYFGPGTRLTVT.

The chain couples TRBV6-1 to TRBJ2-7; TRBD1 matches at 10 bases. The CDR3 contains 14 residues. The V gene's germline CDR1 is MNHNS and CDR2 SASEGT. V trimming: 6 bases; J trimming: 3 bases; junction bases outside the gene matches: 5. CDR3 bases: TGTGCCAGCAGAGTAGGACAGGGGGGCTACGAGCAGTACTTC. Translated, it gives CASRVGQGGYEQYF.

The chain carries TRBV14 and TRBJ2-2; 7 nucleotides align to TRBD1. This CDR3 is built from 15 residues. V shed 1 base, J shed 4 bases, and the junction held 3 bases outside the gene matches. Looked up from germline, CDR1 is SGHDN and CDR2 is FVKESK. The CDR3 coding sequence is TGTGCCAGCAGCCAAGGAGGGGGCACCACCGGGGAGCTGTTTTTT. Its translation is CASSQGGGTTGELFF.

The V call is TRBV5-1, the J call TRBJ2-5; D not resolved. Germline V gene sequence: CDR1 SGHRS, CDR2 YFSETQ. The CDR3 length is 16 residues. V gave up 4 bases and J gave up 1 base, with 17 bases separating them. The CDR3 region has the DNA TGCGCCAGCAGCCCGAGCCTCGGAGTTCCCCAAGAGACCCAGTACTTC. This gives the protein CASSPSLGVPQETQYF.

This clone was picked up a small number of times. The chain couples TRBV28 to TRBJ1-2; D gene uncertain. Germline CDR1 and CDR2: MDHEN and SYDVKM. This CDR3 comprises 12 residues. Trimming removed 5 bases from V and 8 bases from J, with 12 bases in between. The chain's CDR3 is CASSPSVRGYTF. CDR3 coding DNA: TGTGCCAGCAGTCCGTCGGTTCGGGGCTACACCTTC.

Turning to this clone: The sample holds other DNA sequences that translate to the same CDR3. V is TRBV4-2 and J is TRBJ2-7; 9 nucleotides line up with TRBD2. J gave up 2 bases and V 1 base, and 3 bases lay outside the gene matches. Germline CDR1 reads LGHNA; CDR2 reads YNFKEQ. CDR3 size: 15 residues. In DNA, the CDR3 is TGTGCCAGCAGCCAAGGACTAGCGGACCCCTACGAGCAGTACTTC. Protein: CASSQGLADPYEQYF.

The chain combines TRBV21-1 with TRBJ2-7; the table's D call, TRBD2, was not checked against the DNA. TRBV21-1 is recorded as a pseudogene. The length of the CDR3 is 16 residues. The CDR3 reads CASSALPRGSSYEQYF. The DNA for the CDR3 is TGTGCCAGCAGCGCCTTACCTCGCGGGAGCTCCTACGAGCAGTACTTC.

This clone was observed a few times. This chain connects TRBV5-1 to TRBJ1-3, with D perhaps matching TRBD1 (5 bases). The germline CDR1 and CDR2 sequences are SGHRS and YFSETQ. Deletions cut 4 bases from V and 2 bases from J, with 16 bases between. CDR3 size: 16 residues. The CDR3 is CASSGGVGGTGNTIYF. CDR3 nucleotides: TGCGCCAGCAGCGGCGGGGTCGGGGGGACTGGAAACACCATATATTTT.

The chain recombines TRBV5-1 with TRBJ2-3, with a tentative D call TRBD2 (5 bases). Germline V CDR1 and CDR2: SGHRS, YFSETQ. The CDR3 runs to 14 residues. Trimming pared 5 bases from V and 0 bases from J, leaving 10 bases between. CDR3 loop: CASRVGLSTDTQYF. In DNA, the CDR3 is TGCGCCAGCAGAGTTGGACTGAGCACAGATACGCAGTATTTT.

The genes are TRBV10-3 and TRBJ2-7; the match to TRBD2 covers 10 bases. Trimming at V came to 3 bases and at J to 0 bases, leaving 8 bases not matched to a gene. The CDR3 totals 17 residues. In germline, CDR1 is ENHRY, CDR2 SYGVKD. The CDR3 loop is CAISELPSSGSSYEQYF. CDR3 nucleotides: TGTGCCATCAGTGAACTTCCTTCTAGCGGGAGCTCCTACGAGCAGTACTTC.

There are a few counts of this clone. This chain links TRBV5-6 with TRBJ1-1; 8 bases match TRBD1. V dropped 0 bases and J dropped 3; count of bases not matched to a gene: 7. The germline CDR1 and CDR2 sequences are SGHDT and YYEEEE. This CDR3 is 16 amino acids long. The CDR3 sequence is CASSLGQGLGYTEAFF. The DNA for the CDR3 is TGTGCCAGCAGCTTGGGACAGGGGTTAGGGTACACTGAAGCTTTCTTT.

The V and J genes are TRBV6-6 and TRBJ1-3; 12 bases fit TRBD1. With 6 bases clipped from V and 5 bases from J, the junction kept 2 bases outside the gene matches. This CDR3 spans 14 amino acids. CDR1 is MNHNY, CDR2 SVGAGI, per germline (reference sequence). CDR3 region: CASRGQGARNTIYF. The CDR3 DNA sequence: TGTGCCAGCAGGGGACAGGGGGCGCGAAACACCATATATTTT.

The chain joins TRBV2 to TRBJ1-2; D gene ambiguous. Trimming left V 3 bases short and J 0 bases short, with 11 bases between. The CDR3 sequence is 15 residues long. Looked up from germline, CDR1 is SNHLY and CDR2 is FYNNEI. Here the CDR3 reads CASSERLNANYGYTF. Written as DNA, the CDR3 is TGTGCCAGCAGTGAGCGACTGAATGCTAACTATGGCTACACCTTC. The full variable domain, rest sourced from reference TRBV2 and TRBJ1-2, is EPEVTQTPSHQVTQMGQEVILRCVPISNHLYFYWYRQILGQKVEFLVSFYNNEISEKSEIFDDQFSVERPDGSNFTLKIRSTKLEDSAMYFCASSERLNANYGYTFGSGTRLTVV.

This clone was seen more than once but under ten times. This chain connects TRBV25-1 to TRBJ2-7, with a possible D match to TRBD1 (6 bases). V lost 6 bases and J 3 bases, leaving 12 bases between the germline ends. Germline lookup yields CDR1 MGHDK and CDR2 SYGVNS. This CDR3 region has 13 residues. CDR3 sequence: CASRRGRHYEQYF. The CDR3 DNA sequence: TGTGCCAGCAGGAGGGGGAGACACTACGAGCAGTACTTC.

V usage is TRBV28 and J usage is TRBJ2-1; D gene ambiguous. V was shortened by 10 bases and J by 0 bases, with 7 bases between the two germline ends. CDR1 is MDHEN, CDR2 SYDVKM, per germline. The CDR3 runs to 12 residues. CDR3 loop: CANGPSYNEQFF. The CDR3 DNA reads as TGTGCCAACGGTCCCTCCTACAATGAGCAGTTCTTC.

Only a few counts were recorded for this clone. CDR3 coding DNA: TGCGCCAGCAGCCAAGCTCTAGGGGTGGCTTTCTTT. This codes for CASSQALGVAFF. The J gene is TRBJ1-1, the V gene TRBV4-1; D perhaps matches TRBD1 (5 bases). Germline V gene data show CDR1 as MGHRA and CDR2 as YSYEKL. V shed 1 base and J shed 11 bases, with 11 bases lying between them. The CDR3 has 12 amino acids.

This clone has just one count. This sequence joins TRBV7-2 and TRBJ2-7, with no clear D. Trimming took 2 bases from V and 0 from J, leaving 8 bases between them. The CDR3 length is 14 residues. Germline lookup yields CDR1 SGHTA and CDR2 FQGNSA. The CDR3 sequence: CASSLYESSYEQYF. The CDR3 nucleotides are TGTGCCAGCAGCTTATACGAGAGCTCCTACGAGCAGTACTTC.

V usage is TRBV4-1 and J usage is TRBJ1-5; D remains unclear. Trimming pared 1 base from V and 5 bases from J, leaving 6 bases between. The CDR3 is 13 amino acids. Germline V gives CDR1 MGHRA, CDR2 YSYEKL. The CDR3 sequence: CASSQVGDQPQHF. The DNA for the CDR3 is TGCGCCAGCAGCCAAGTGGGCGATCAGCCCCAGCATTTT.

As DNA, the CDR3 is TGTGCCAGCAGTGCTCTTCCCGGGACAGGGGACCCTTACGAGCAGTACTTC. It encodes CASSALPGTGDPYEQYF. The rearrangement uses TRBV25-1 and TRBJ2-7, with 10 bases lining up with TRBD1. This CDR3 comprises 17 residues. The J segment lost 4 bases and the V segment lost 4 bases, leaving 13 bases of the junction unmatched. Germline lookup yields CDR1 MGHDK and CDR2 SYGVNS.

The chain is built from TRBV28 and TRBJ1-5; D remains ambiguous. V lost 11 bases and J lost 5, with 13 bases in between. Germline assignment: CDR1 MDHEN and CDR2 SYDVKM. The CDR3 contains 12 residues. Here the CDR3 reads CALSTGDQPQHF. In nucleotides, the CDR3 is TGTGCCCTTTCAACCGGGGATCAGCCCCAGCATTTT. The full variable domain, in which reference TRBV28 and TRBJ1-5 provide the parts outside the CDR3, is DVKVTQSSRYLVKRTGEKVFLECVQDMDHENMFWYRQDPGLGLRLIYFSYDVKMKEKGDIPEGYSVSREKKERFSLILESASTNQTSMYLCALSTGDQPQHFGDGTRLSIL.

This rearrangement joins TRBV10-2 to TRBJ1-6; D is ambiguous. CDR1 is WSHSY, CDR2 SAAADI, per germline. V lost 6 bases and J lost 11, with 17 bases in between. The CDR3 length is 14 residues. Here the CDR3 reads CASRAGEGVAPLHF. The CDR3 DNA reads TGCGCCAGCAGAGCCGGCGAGGGCGTCGCACCCCTCCACTTT.

This clone was seen more than once but under ten times. The V and J genes are TRBV27 and TRBJ1-1; a weak D match, TRBD1 (6 bases). Germline CDR1 is MNHEY and CDR2 is SMNVEV (reference sequence). Trimming removed 7 bases from V and 1 base from J, with 13 bases in between. The CDR3 sequence is 14 residues long. The CDR3 bases are TGTGCCAGCATATTACGCAGGGGGAACACTGAAGCTTTCTTT. Its translation is CASILRRGNTEAFF.

The chain carries TRBV29-1 and TRBJ2-1; a weak D match, TRBD2 (5 bases). Looked up from germline, CDR1 is SQVTM and CDR2 is ANQGSEA. Trimming left V 4 bases short and J 4 bases short, with 8 bases between. This CDR3 comprises 12 residues. The chain's CDR3 is CSVAGEYNEQFF. CDR3 bases: TGCAGCGTTGCCGGGGAGTACAATGAGCAGTTCTTC.

V is TRBV18 and J is TRBJ1-1; D is perhaps TRBD1 (5 bases). Per germline, CDR1 KGHSH and CDR2 LQKENI. Trimming removed 4 bases at V and 10 bases at J, with 19 bases between. This CDR3 comprises 14 residues. The CDR3 DNA reads TGTGCCAGCTCACGGGAGGGGTCTGGTTGTGTAGCTTTCTTT. Its translation: CASSREGSGCVAFF. Full variable domain (rest looked up from reference TRBV18 and TRBJ1-1): NAGVMQNPRHLVRRRGQEARLRCSPMKGHSHVYWYRQLPEEGLKFMVYLQKENIIDESGMPKERFSAEFPKEGPSILRIQQVVRGDSAAYFCASSREGSGCVAFFGQGTRLTVV.